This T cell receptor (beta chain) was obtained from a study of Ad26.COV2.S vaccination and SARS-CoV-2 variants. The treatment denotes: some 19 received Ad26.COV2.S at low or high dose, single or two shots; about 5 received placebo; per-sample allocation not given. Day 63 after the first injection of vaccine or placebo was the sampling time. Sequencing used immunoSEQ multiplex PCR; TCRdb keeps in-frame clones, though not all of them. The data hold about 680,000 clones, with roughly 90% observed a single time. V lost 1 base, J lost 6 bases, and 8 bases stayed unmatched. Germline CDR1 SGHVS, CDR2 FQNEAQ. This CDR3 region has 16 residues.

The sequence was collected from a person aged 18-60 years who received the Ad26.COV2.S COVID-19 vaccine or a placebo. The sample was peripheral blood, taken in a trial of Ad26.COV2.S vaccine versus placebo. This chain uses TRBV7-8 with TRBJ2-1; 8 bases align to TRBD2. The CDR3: CASSLGPAGVFNEQFF. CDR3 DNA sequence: TGTGCCAGCAGCTTAGGGCCAGCGGGGGTTTTCAATGAGCAGTTCTTC.